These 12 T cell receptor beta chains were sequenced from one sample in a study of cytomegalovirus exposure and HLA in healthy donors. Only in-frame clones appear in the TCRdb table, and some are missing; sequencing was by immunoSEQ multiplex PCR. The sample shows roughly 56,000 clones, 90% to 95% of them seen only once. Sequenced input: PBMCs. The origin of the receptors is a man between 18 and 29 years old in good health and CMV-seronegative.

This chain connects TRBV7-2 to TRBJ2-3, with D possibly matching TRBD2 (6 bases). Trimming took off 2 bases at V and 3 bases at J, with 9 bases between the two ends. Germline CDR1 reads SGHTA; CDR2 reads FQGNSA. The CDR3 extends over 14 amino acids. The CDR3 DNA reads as TGTGCCAGCAGCTTATCGGAGGGGACAGATACGCAGTATTTT. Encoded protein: CASSLSEGTDTQYF. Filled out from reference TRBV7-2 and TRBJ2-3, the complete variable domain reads GAGVSQSPSNKVTEKGKDVELRCDPISGHTALYWYRQSLGQGLEFLIYFQGNSAPDKSGLPSDRFSAERTGGSVSTLTIQRTQQEDSAVYLCASSLSEGTDTQYFGPGTRLTVL.

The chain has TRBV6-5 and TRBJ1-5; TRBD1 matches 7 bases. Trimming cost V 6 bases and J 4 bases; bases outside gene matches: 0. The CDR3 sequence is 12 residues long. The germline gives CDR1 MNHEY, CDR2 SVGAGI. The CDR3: CASRTGNQPQHF. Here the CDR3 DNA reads TGTGCCAGCAGGACAGGGAATCAGCCCCAGCATTTT.

CDR3 protein: CASRPPGLAGATDTQYF. In nucleotides, the CDR3 is TGTGCCAGCAGACCGCCTGGACTAGCGGGAGCCACAGATACGCAGTATTTT. V is TRBV28 and J is TRBJ2-3; the match to TRBD2 covers 13 bases. CDR3 size: 17 residues. V lost 6 bases to trimming and J lost 2 bases; unmatched junction nucleotides: 8. The germline CDR1 and CDR2 sequences are MDHEN and SYDVKM.

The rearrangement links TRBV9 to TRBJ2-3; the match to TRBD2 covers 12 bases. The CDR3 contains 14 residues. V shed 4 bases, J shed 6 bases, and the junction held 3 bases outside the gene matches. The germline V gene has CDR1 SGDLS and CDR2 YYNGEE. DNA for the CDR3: TGTGCCAGCAGCCCGACTAGCGGGAGTGATACGCAGTATTTT. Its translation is CASSPTSGSDTQYF.

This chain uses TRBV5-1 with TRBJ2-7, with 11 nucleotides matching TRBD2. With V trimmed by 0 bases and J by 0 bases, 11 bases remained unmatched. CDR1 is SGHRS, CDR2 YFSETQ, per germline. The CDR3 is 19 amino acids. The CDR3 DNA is TGCGCCAGCAGCTTGGCAACTAGCGGGAGACTACGTAGCTCCTACGAGCAGTACTTC. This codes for CASSLATSGRLRSSYEQYF.

The chain's CDR3 is CASSLRQGEDAGELFF. Here the CDR3 DNA reads TGTGCCAGCAGCCTTCGACAGGGTGAGGACGCCGGGGAGCTGTTTTTT. V gene TRBV21-1 combines with J gene TRBJ2-2; TRBD1 is taken as the D call from the table, unchecked against the DNA. TRBV21-1 is deemed a pseudogene. The CDR3 is 16 residues long.

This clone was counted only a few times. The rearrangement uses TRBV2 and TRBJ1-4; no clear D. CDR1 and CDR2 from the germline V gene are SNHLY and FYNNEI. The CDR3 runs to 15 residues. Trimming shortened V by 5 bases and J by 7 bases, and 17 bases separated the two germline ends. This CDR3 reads CASSPKGESIEKLFF. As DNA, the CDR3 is TGTGCCAGCAGTCCCAAGGGAGAGTCAATTGAAAAACTGTTTTTT.

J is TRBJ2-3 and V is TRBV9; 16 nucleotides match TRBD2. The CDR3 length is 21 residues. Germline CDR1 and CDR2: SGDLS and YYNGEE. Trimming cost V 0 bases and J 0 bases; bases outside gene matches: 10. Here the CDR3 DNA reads TGTGCCAGCAGCGTAGAAACCGGGACTAGCGGGAGGGCCTTCAGCACAGATACGCAGTATTTT. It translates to CASSVETGTSGRAFSTDTQYF.

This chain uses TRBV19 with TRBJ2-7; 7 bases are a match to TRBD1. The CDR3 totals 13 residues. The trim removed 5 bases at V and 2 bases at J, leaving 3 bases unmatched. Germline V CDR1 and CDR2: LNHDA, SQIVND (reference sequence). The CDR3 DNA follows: TGTGCCAGTAGTTATGGACAGGCCTACGAGCAGTACTTC. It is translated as CASSYGQAYEQYF.

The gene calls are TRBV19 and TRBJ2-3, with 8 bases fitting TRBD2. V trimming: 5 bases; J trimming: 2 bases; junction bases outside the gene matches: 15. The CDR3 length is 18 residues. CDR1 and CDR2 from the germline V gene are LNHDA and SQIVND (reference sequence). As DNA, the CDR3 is TGTGCCAGTAGTCCCTCCCGGAGGGATAGCGGGATCACAGATACGCAGTATTTT. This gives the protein CASSPSRRDSGITDTQYF.

Here the CDR3 reads CASSQTELSYNEQFF. The CDR3 nucleotides read TGTGCCAGCAGCCAAACTGAACTCTCCTACAATGAGCAGTTCTTC. The gene calls are TRBV5-6 and TRBJ2-1; D is unclear. The V gene's germline CDR1 is SGHDT and CDR2 YYEEEE. The V gene lost 4 bases and the J gene lost 0 bases, with 11 bases spanning the gap. This CDR3 is built from 15 residues.

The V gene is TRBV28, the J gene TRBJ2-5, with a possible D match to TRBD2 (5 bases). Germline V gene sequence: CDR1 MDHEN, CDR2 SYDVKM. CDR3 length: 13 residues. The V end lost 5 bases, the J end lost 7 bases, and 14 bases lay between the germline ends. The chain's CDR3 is CASSRTSGGTQYF. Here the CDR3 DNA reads TGTGCCAGCAGTCGGACTTCCGGAGGGACCCAGTACTTC.